The 19 T cell receptor beta chains presented below share a single source sample, sequenced in a study of shared clonotypes between healthy human individuals. Measured with immunoSEQ multiplex PCR; TCRdb has only the in-frame clones, and not every one. The sample consists of over 2 million clones, roughly 92% of them appearing once. Sequencing was done on a sample of naive CD4+ T cells from PBMCs. Subset denoted: CD45RA+ positively selected. Every receptor here comes from a man between 18 and 35 years old in good health. Some clones in this sample may be carry-over from other donors' samples.

The rearrangement joins TRBV5-6 to TRBJ1-3; D unclear. Germline V gives CDR1 SGHDT, CDR2 YYEEEE. The length of the CDR3 is 14 residues. V gave up 7 bases and J gave up 2 bases, with 13 bases separating them. The CDR3 sequence is CASSLRGAGNTIYF. For the CDR3, the DNA is TGTGCCAGCTCCTTACGCGGCGCTGGAAACACCATATATTTT.

The rearrangement links TRBV2 to TRBJ2-1; D ambiguous. This CDR3 contains 12 residues. The germline V gene has CDR1 SNHLY and CDR2 FYNNEI. V dropped 6 bases and J dropped 10 bases, with 13 bases sitting between them. The CDR3, as DNA: TGTGCCAGCAGGGTGGGTCTGGGCGAGCAGTTCTTC. Protein product: CASRVGLGEQFF.

With respect to this clone: The sample holds other DNA sequences that translate to the same CDR3. The rearrangement joins TRBV5-1 to TRBJ2-5, with D hard to call. There are 14 residues in the CDR3. The germline V gene encodes CDR1 SGHRS and CDR2 YFSETQ. V shed 0 bases and J shed 3 bases, with 9 bases lying between them. The CDR3 reads CASSLVAGEETQYF. In DNA form, the CDR3 reads TGCGCCAGCAGCTTGGTAGCCGGCGAAGAGACCCAGTACTTC.

About this clone: This CDR3 is also generated by other DNA sequences in the sample. The chain uses TRBV28 and TRBJ1-5, with a possible D match to TRBD1 (5 bases). In germline, CDR1 is MDHEN, CDR2 SYDVKM. Between the trimmed V and J ends, which lost 4 bases and 2 bases, there was a span of 12 bases. The CDR3 has 15 residues. The CDR3: CASSYPGGGNQPQHF. The CDR3 bases are TGTGCCAGCAGTTACCCCGGGGGTGGCAATCAGCCCCAGCATTTT.

This clone is a singleton in its sample. Other DNA sequences within the sample encode an identical CDR3. The genes are TRBV4-1 and TRBJ2-1; either TRBD1 or TRBD2 may fit D (5 bases each). The germline V gene encodes CDR1 MGHRA and CDR2 YSYEKL. This CDR3 contains 16 residues. Trimming took off 0 bases at V and 0 bases at J, with 9 bases between the two ends. The DNA for the CDR3 is TGCGCCAGCAGCCAAGATTCAGGGAGCTCCTACAATGAGCAGTTCTTC. It yields the protein CASSQDSGSSYNEQFF.

The chain combines TRBV19 with TRBJ1-1; 7 bases match TRBD1. CDR3 length: 13 residues. After removal of 5 bases from V and 8 bases from J, the junction contained 8 bases not matched to a gene. Per the germline V gene, CDR1 is LNHDA and CDR2 is SQIVND (reference sequence). The DNA of the CDR3 is TGTGCCAGTAGTCTTCAGGGGGGAAACGAAGCTTTCTTT. It is translated as CASSLQGGNEAFF.

This sequence joins TRBV6-5 and TRBJ2-1, with TRBD2 matching over 7 bases. The germline V gene has CDR1 MNHEY and CDR2 SVGAGI. V was clipped by 0 bases and J by 4 bases; unmatched bases: 6. The CDR3 has 16 amino acids. This CDR3 is CASSYSLGREYNEQFF. The CDR3 DNA reads TGTGCCAGCAGTTACTCACTTGGGCGGGAGTACAATGAGCAGTTCTTC.

Of note for this clone: An end of the junction does not agree with germline; a read error may underlie this. The chain has TRBV28 and TRBJ2-7; D possibly corresponds to TRBD2 (6 bases). The CDR3 runs to 13 residues. From germline, CDR1 is MDHEN and CDR2 SYDVKM. CDR3 nucleotides: TGTGCCAACAGTTTGAGGGCGGGGTTCGAGCAGTACTTC. This codes for CANSLRAGFEQYF.

The chain has TRBV30 and TRBJ2-7; possibly TRBD2 for D (7 bases). The V end was cut by 0 bases, the J end by 3 bases, with 15 bases between. The CDR3 is 15 amino acids. CDR1 is GTSNPN and CDR2 is SVGIG in the germline V gene (reference sequence). The CDR3 loop is CAWSVLGGLNYEQYF. DNA for the CDR3: TGTGCCTGGAGTGTACTGGGGGGGCTGAACTACGAGCAGTACTTC.

This clone showed up just a few times. This CDR3 reads CACLWGSGPNTGELFF. The CDR3 nucleotides are TGTGCCTGTCTTTGGGGGTCCGGACCAAACACCGGGGAGCTGTTTTTT. J is TRBJ2-2 and V is TRBV30, with D possibly being TRBD1 or TRBD2 (5 bases each). The V end lost 6 bases, the J end lost 2 bases, and 19 bases lay between the germline ends. The V gene's germline CDR1 is GTSNPN and CDR2 SVGIG (reference sequence). This CDR3 comprises 16 residues.

V and J are TRBV5-6 and TRBJ2-7; no reliable D call. Between the trimmed V and J ends, which lost 2 bases and 0 bases, there was a span of 9 bases. This CDR3 contains 14 residues. Germline loops: CDR1 SGHDT, CDR2 YYEEEE. The CDR3 reads CASSFVLDSYEQYF. The CDR3 region has the DNA TGTGCCAGCAGCTTTGTCCTGGACTCCTACGAGCAGTACTTC.

This sequence joins TRBV28 and TRBJ1-1; D gene unclear. Germline CDR1 MDHEN, CDR2 SYDVKM. This CDR3 comprises 13 residues. The V and J ends lost 5 bases and 6 bases respectively, with 13 bases between them. CDR3: CASSHTSFAEAFF. Here the CDR3 DNA reads TGTGCCAGCAGTCATACATCTTTCGCTGAAGCTTTCTTT.

The V call is TRBV11-2, the J call TRBJ2-5; 8 bases fit TRBD2. Trimming removed 3 bases from V and 11 bases from J; junction bases left unmatched: 8. The CDR3 contains 13 residues. The germline CDR1 and CDR2 sequences are SGHAT and FQNNGV. In DNA, the CDR3 is TGTGCCAGCAGCTTGGGGTACGGGAGGGAGCAGTACTTC. It translates to CASSLGYGREQYF.

The chain combines TRBV25-1 with TRBJ2-3, with TRBD1 as a possible D gene (5 bases). The V end lost 4 bases, the J end lost 4 bases, and 12 bases lay between the germline ends. Germline V gene lookup returns CDR1 MGHDK and CDR2 SYGVNS. The CDR3 length is 14 residues. Here the CDR3 reads CASSGGDIPDTQYF. The CDR3 DNA follows: TGTGCCAGCAGTGGGGGCGACATTCCAGATACGCAGTATTTT.

This chain links TRBV6-5 with TRBJ2-7; 7 nucleotides align to TRBD1. Germline V gives CDR1 MNHEY, CDR2 SVGAGI. J lost 4 bases, V lost 2 bases, and 5 bases had no gene match. The CDR3 runs 14 residues. The CDR3 sequence: CASSYTRTGYEQYF. The CDR3 nucleotides read TGTGCCAGCAGTTACACACGGACAGGTTACGAGCAGTACTTC.

The rearrangement joins TRBV5-1 to TRBJ1-2; 12 positions match TRBD1. J gave up 8 bases and V 3 bases, and 5 bases lay outside the gene matches. From germline, CDR1 is SGHRS and CDR2 YFSETQ. The CDR3 consists of 14 residues. The CDR3 nucleotides are TGCGCCAGCAGCTGGGTTGGGACAGGGGGCGGCTACACCTTC. Residues: CASSWVGTGGGYTF.

This chain links TRBV6-1 with TRBJ1-1; D perhaps matches TRBD1 (5 bases). CDR1 and CDR2 from the germline V gene are MNHNS and SASEGT. V was shortened by 6 bases and J by 2 bases, with 16 bases between the two germline ends. This CDR3 spans 15 amino acids. CDR3 loop: CASSENGAGNTEAFF. The CDR3 DNA reads as TGTGCCAGCAGCGAGAACGGGGCCGGAAACACTGAAGCTTTCTTT.

The chain carries TRBV6-5 and TRBJ2-1; 9 nucleotides agree with TRBD2. The J segment lost 4 bases and the V segment lost 1 base, leaving 5 bases of the junction unmatched. There are 16 residues in the CDR3. From germline, CDR1 is MNHEY and CDR2 SVGAGI. The CDR3 loop is CASSYWAGGPYNEQFF. CDR3 sequence (DNA): TGTGCCAGCAGTTACTGGGCGGGAGGGCCGTACAATGAGCAGTTCTTC.

The gene calls are TRBV29-1 and TRBJ1-2; TRBD1 might be the D (5 bases). The V end lost 0 bases, the J end lost 3 bases, and 11 bases lay between the germline ends. This CDR3 comprises 14 residues. Germline V gene lookup returns CDR1 SQVTM and CDR2 ANQGSEA. CDR3 amino acids: CSVEDLQGYYGYTF. CDR3 DNA sequence: TGCAGCGTTGAAGATCTTCAGGGATACTATGGCTACACCTTC.